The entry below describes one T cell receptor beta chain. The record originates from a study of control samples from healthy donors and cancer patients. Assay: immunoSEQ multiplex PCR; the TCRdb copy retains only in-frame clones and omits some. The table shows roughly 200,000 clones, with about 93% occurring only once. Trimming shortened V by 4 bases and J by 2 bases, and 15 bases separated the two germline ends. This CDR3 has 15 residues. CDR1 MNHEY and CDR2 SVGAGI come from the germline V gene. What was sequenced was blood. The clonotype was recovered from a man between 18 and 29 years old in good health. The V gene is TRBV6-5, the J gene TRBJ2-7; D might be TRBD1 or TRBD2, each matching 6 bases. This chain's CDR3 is CASSSGGQGTYEQYF. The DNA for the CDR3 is TGTGCCAGCAGTTCTGGGGGGCAGGGGACCTACGAGCAGTACTTC.